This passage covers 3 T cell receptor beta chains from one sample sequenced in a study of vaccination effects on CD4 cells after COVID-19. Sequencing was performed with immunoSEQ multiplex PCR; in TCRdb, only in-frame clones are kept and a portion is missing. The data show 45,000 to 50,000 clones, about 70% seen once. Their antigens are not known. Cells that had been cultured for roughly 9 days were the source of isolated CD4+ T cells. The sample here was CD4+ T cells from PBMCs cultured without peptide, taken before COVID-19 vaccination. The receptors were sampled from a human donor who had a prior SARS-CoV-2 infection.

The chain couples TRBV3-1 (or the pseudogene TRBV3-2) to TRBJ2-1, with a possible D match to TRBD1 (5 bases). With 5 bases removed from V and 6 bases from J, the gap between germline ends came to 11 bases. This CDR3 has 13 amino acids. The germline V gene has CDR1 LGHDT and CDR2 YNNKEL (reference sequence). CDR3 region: CASSSRDRNEQFF. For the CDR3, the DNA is TGTGCCAGCAGCTCCAGGGATCGCAATGAGCAGTTCTTC.

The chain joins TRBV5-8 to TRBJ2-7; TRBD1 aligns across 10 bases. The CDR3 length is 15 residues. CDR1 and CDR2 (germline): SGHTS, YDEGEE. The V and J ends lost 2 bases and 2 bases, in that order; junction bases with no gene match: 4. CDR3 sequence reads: CASSFGQGETYEQYF. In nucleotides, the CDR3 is TGTGCCAGCAGCTTCGGACAGGGGGAAACCTACGAGCAGTACTTC.

In DNA, the CDR3 is TGTGCCAGCAGCCGAATAGCGGGAGGGCCAGGCGAGCAGTACTTC. Protein product: CASSRIAGGPGEQYF. The rearrangement links TRBV5-6 to TRBJ2-7; 11 nucleotides line up with TRBD2. This CDR3 has 15 amino acids. V was pared by 4 bases and J by 6 bases, with 9 bases of the junction left unmatched. The germline V gene has CDR1 SGHDT and CDR2 YYEEEE.